A selection of T cell receptor beta chains follows, all from one sample in a study of molecular identifiers for immune sequencing clone quantification. Via MiXCR, TCRdb re-called the PCR reads, giving one row per CDR3 protein. The sample has over 8,000 distinct CDR3 sequences, 15% to 20% seen once. Sample: naive CD8+ T cells from blood, with Jurkat cell RNA spiked in. These receptors were collected from a human donor in good health. Some libraries in this study had Jurkat cell RNA spiked in. The CDR3 runs from the conserved cysteine through the conserved F or W. The order of the fields is D gene, CDR3 length, clone size, J gene, V gene, CDR3 protein. D genes are given only for firm matches. Rows give clone size only sometimes, using once, few, many, or a class for an expanded clone.

- 18 medium-sized TRBJ2-7 TRBV3-1 CASSQVSLARDKWYEQYF
- 14 medium-sized TRBJ1-4 TRBV20-1 CSARDPRGREKLFF
TRBD2 18 medium-sized TRBJ2-3 TRBV13 CASSPAQDGRAYKDTQYF
TRBD1 16 medium-sized TRBJ2-2 TRBV24-1 CATSDLPGGAGGELFF
TRBD2 17 - TRBJ2-1 TRBV20-1 CSARDLVASGSIYEQFF
- 18 - TRBJ2-5 TRBV10-3 CAISEFSGPTRSQETQYF
- 13 many TRBJ1-1 TRBV28 CASKPDSGTEAFF
TRBD2 15 large TRBJ2-7 TRBV7-2 CASSLGLAGPYEQYF
- 16 medium-sized TRBJ2-3 TRBV7-8 CASSSLGGSPTDTQYF
TRBD1 15 many TRBJ1-1 TRBV7-8 CASSLGTGGFTEAFF
- 17 medium-sized TRBJ1-1 TRBV5-1 CASSLYRASIMNTEAFF
TRBD1 16 many TRBJ2-1 TRBV19 CASRETGGGLYNEQFF
- 15 - TRBJ1-2 TRBV29-1 CSVEDLTAPVGGYTF
- 15 medium-sized TRBJ2-7 TRBV9 CASSPHPVRSYEQYF
- 12 many TRBJ2-3 TRBV3-1 CASSPEIGTQYF
- 12 medium-sized TRBJ1-1 TRBV25-1 CASWGNPKEAFF
- 15 - TRBJ2-3 TRBV28 CASSLRGGGTGTQYF
- 14 - TRBJ2-1 TRBV6-5 CASKVWQGENEQFF
- 15 medium-sized TRBJ2-5 TRBV5-1 CASSLLRGVRETQYF
- 12 medium-sized TRBJ2-3 TRBV20-1 CSARETSDTQYF
- 13 many TRBJ1-1 TRBV9 CASSDRPGTEAFF
TRBD2 14 medium-sized TRBJ2-7 TRBV9 CASSVSGSGYEQYF
TRBD1 14 few TRBJ2-7 TRBV6-5 CASSYRDRESEQYF
- 16 - TRBJ2-3 TRBV27 CASSSIQGLGTDTQYF
- 16 medium-sized TRBJ1-6 TRBV20-1 CSVPGRGGDYNSPLHF
- 15 - TRBJ2-1 TRBV29-1 CSGTGGGPSYNEQFF
- 14 - TRBJ2-7 TRBV12-3/TRBV12-4 CASGLGVDSYEQYF
- 13 few TRBJ1-4 TRBV11-3 CASRLALNEKLFF
- 13 medium-sized TRBJ1-1 TRBV27 CASRLQGATEAFF
- 14 medium-sized TRBJ2-7 TRBV14 CASSPRDGSYEQYF
TRBD1 16 medium-sized TRBJ2-5 TRBV23-1 CASSQPGDRGRETQYF
- 14 many TRBJ2-2 TRBV7-9 CAGGNREDTGELFF
- 19 medium-sized TRBJ1-6 TRBV21-1 CASSKGDRRDSPYNSPLHF
- 15 medium-sized TRBJ2-2 TRBV4-3 CASSQDPGNTGELFF
- 15 - TRBJ2-2 TRBV6-5 CASSPEPSSFGELFF
- 17 many TRBJ1-6 TRBV2 CASSETGRSSYNSPLHF
- 15 many TRBJ1-5 TRBV24-1 CATSDLGGTNQPQHF
TRBD2 12 medium-sized TRBJ2-3 TRBV30 CAWSTSVDTQYF
TRBD2 15 medium-sized TRBJ2-5 TRBV4-2 CASSQVAGGEETQYF